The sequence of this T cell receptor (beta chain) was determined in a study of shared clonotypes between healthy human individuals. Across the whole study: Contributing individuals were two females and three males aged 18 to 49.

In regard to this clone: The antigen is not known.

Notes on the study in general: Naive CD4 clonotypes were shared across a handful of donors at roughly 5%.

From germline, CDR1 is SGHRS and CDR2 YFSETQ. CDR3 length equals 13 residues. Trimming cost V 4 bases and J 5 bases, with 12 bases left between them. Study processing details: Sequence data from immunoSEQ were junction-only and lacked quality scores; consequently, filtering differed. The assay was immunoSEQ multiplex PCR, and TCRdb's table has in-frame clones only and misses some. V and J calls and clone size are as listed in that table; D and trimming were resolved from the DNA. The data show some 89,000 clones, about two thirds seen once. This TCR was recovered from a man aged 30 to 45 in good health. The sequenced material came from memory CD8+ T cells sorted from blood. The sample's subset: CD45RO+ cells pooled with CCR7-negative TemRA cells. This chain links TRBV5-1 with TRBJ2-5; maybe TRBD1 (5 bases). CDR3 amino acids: CASSLGVWETQYF. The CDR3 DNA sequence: TGCGCCAGCAGCCTAGGGGTTTGGGAGACCCAGTACTTC.